This T cell receptor (beta chain) is from a study of breast tumors, draining lymph nodes, adjacent tissues. MiXCR was run by TCRdb on the multiplex PCR reads, yielding one entry per CDR3 protein. The data contain 180,000 or so distinct CDR3 sequences, 33% of them singletons. Samples came from axillary lymph nodes draining the breast cancer. This receptor was obtained from a female donor with breast cancer. Some clones in this sample may be carry-over from other donors' samples. Sequencing was carried out using axillary lymph node tissue.

The CDR3 DNA follows: TGTGCCAGTCTGGGACTACCGTCTCACAGTGAGCAGTTCTTC. This encodes CASLGLPSHSEQFF. The chain uses TRBV6-1 and TRBJ2-1; 7 bases align to TRBD2. CDR1 is MNHNS and CDR2 is SASEGT in the germline V gene. Unmatched junction bases numbered 14, after V lost 9 bases and J lost 9 bases. The length of the CDR3 is 14 residues.